The source of this T cell receptor beta chain is a study of blood T cell repertoires in COVID-19. V lost 1 base to trimming and J lost 4 bases, with 17 bases between them. CDR3 size: 17 residues. Per germline, CDR1 SGHTA and CDR2 FQGTGA. Sequencing was performed with immunoSEQ multiplex PCR; in TCRdb, only in-frame clones are kept and a portion is missing. There are more than 150,000 clones in the sample; 85% to 90% occur only once, and more than 14% lies in the top ten. V usage is TRBV7-3 and J usage is TRBJ2-1; maybe TRBD1 (7 bases). The TCR was taken from a woman aged 40 to 50 with acute or convalescent COVID-19. Sequenced input: peripheral blood. Here the CDR3 reads CASSLKGAGTLYNEQFF. The DNA for the CDR3 is TGTGCCAGCAGCTTAAAGGGGGCGGGGACCCTTTACAATGAGCAGTTCTTC.